The rows below give T cell receptor beta chains drawn from one sample of a study of early T cells in non-severe SARS-CoV-2 infection. Via MiXCR, TCRdb re-called the 5' RACE reads, giving one row per CDR3 protein. The table shows 45,000 to 55,000 distinct CDR3 sequences, with roughly 7.7% occurring only once. The sequenced sample consisted of whole blood. The receptors derive from an adult who was a healthcare worker with PCR-confirmed SARS-CoV-2 infection or an uninfected control (not recorded which). Both conserved end residues are part of each CDR3. The D gene is left open where the match is weak. Rows may omit the clone size; those that give it use once, few, many or a size class.

d_gene | abundance | j_gene | v_gene | CDR3aa | CDR3nt
TRBD2 | many | TRBJ2-3 | TRBV9 | CASTLSGGASDTQYF | TGTGCCAGCACCCTTAGCGGGGGGGCCTCAGATACGCAGTATTTT
TRBD2 | many | TRBJ2-7 | TRBV3-1 | CASSQREGRYEQYF | TGTGCCAGCAGCCAAAGGGAGGGCCGCTACGAGCAGTACTTC
. | many | TRBJ1-2 | TRBV20-1 | CSATPQGRLEGYTF | TGCAGTGCGACTCCTCAGGGCCGGTTAGAAGGCTACACCTTC
. | few | TRBJ1-4 | TRBV18 | CASARQSRNEKLFF | TGTGCCAGCGCCCGACAATCACGGAATGAAAAACTGTTTTTT
. | many | TRBJ1-2 | TRBV5-1 | CASSSRRIGAGYTF | TGCGCCAGCAGTAGTCGACGAATAGGGGCTGGCTACACCTTC
. | many | TRBJ1-1 | TRBV20-1 | CSARERTMNTEAFF | TGCAGTGCTAGAGAGAGGACCATGAACACTGAAGCTTTCTTT
TRBD2 | . | TRBJ2-5 | TRBV4-2 | CASGVETSGRQETQYF | TGTGCCAGCGGAGTTGAGACTAGCGGACGCCAAGAGACCCAGTACTTC
TRBD1 | many | TRBJ1-1 | TRBV10-3 | CAISKDRGTEAFF | TGTGCCATCAGTAAGGACAGGGGCACTGAAGCTTTCTTT
. | many | TRBJ1-2 | TRBV10-2 | CASSANYGYTF | TGCGCCAGCAGTGCAAACTATGGCTACACCTTC
. | many | TRBJ2-2 | TRBV20-1 | CSARYRANTGELFF | TGCAGTGCTAGGTACAGGGCTAACACCGGGGAGCTGTTTTTT
TRBD1 | many | TRBJ2-3 | TRBV20-1 | CSARQSLHRGDTQYF | TGCAGTGCTAGGCAAAGCTTGCACAGGGGGGATACGCAGTATTTT
TRBD1 | . | TRBJ2-2 | TRBV2 | CAVIRTGAMNTGELFF | TGTGCCGTCATCCGGACAGGGGCCATGAACACCGGGGAGCTGTTTTTT
. | few | TRBJ2-7 | TRBV12-3/TRBV12-4 | CASSFRATYEQYF | TGTGCCAGCAGTTTTAGGGCCACCTACGAGCAGTACTTC
TRBD2 | many | TRBJ2-1 | TRBV6-1 | CASSEAGGGAYNEQFF | TGTGCCAGCAGTGAAGCTGGGGGGGGAGCCTACAATGAGCAGTTCTTC
. | many | TRBJ1-6 | TRBV27 | CASSLLNSPLHF | TGTGCCAGCAGTTTGTTGAATTCACCCCTCCACTTT
. | many | TRBJ2-3 | TRBV12-3/TRBV12-4 | CASSLGQAGRDTQYF | TGTGCCAGCAGTTTAGGACAGGCTGGGAGAGATACGCAGTATTTT
. | . | TRBJ1-2 | TRBV5-1 | CASSLRGGGMDGYTF | TGCGCCAGCAGCTTGCGTGGCGGGGGAATGGATGGCTACACCTTC
. | many | TRBJ2-3 | TRBV6-5 | CASSYSRGAGVDTQYF | TGTGCCAGCAGTTACTCGAGAGGGGCTGGGGTAGATACGCAGTATTTT
. | many | TRBJ1-1 | TRBV20-1 | CSASKGGTKNTEAFF | TGCAGTGCTAGCAAAGGCGGAACCAAAAACACTGAAGCTTTCTTT
. | many | TRBJ2-7 | TRBV5-8 | CASSYTPPTTYEQYF | TGTGCCAGCAGTTATACCCCTCCAACTACCTACGAGCAGTACTTC
. | few | TRBJ2-7 | TRBV12-3/TRBV12-4 | CASSLGDRSYEQYF | TGTGCCAGCAGTTTAGGGGACCGGTCCTACGAGCAGTACTTC
. | many | TRBJ2-3 | TRBV20-1 | CSLRGYTDTQYF | TGCAGCCTGAGAGGTTACACAGATACGCAGTATTTT
TRBD2 | . | TRBJ2-2 | TRBV20-1 | CSASQLAGGNTGELFF | TGCAGTGCTAGTCAGCTAGCGGGGGGTAACACCGGGGAGCTGTTTTTT
TRBD2 | few | TRBJ2-5 | TRBV6-5 | CASSYSSGGDKETQYF | TGTGCCAGCAGTTACTCAAGCGGGGGGGATAAAGAGACCCAGTACTTC